Listed here are 30 T cell receptor beta chains from one sample, sequenced in a study of CD8 T cells in Susac syndrome. A quantity of about 0.5 to 1 ug RNA underwent reverse transcription using random hexamers. TCRdb re-called the immunoSEQ multiplex PCR reads with MiXCR, one entry per CDR3 protein. The table has tens of thousands of distinct CDR3 sequences, around 96% seen once; the top ten hold 0.55% to 0.75%. The sample taken for sequencing was CD8+ T cells from PBMCs. These receptors all come from a human donor with Susac syndrome.

This rearrangement joins TRBV14 to TRBJ2-7; unclear D gene. The CDR3 extends over 13 amino acids. V was pared by 8 bases and J by 7 bases, with 18 bases between. Per the germline V gene, CDR1 is SGHDN and CDR2 is FVKESK. The CDR3: CASGLTEPGEQYF. The CDR3 DNA reads TGTGCCAGCGGCCTGACCGAACCTGGGGAGCAGTACTTC.

The chain has TRBV4-2 and TRBJ2-7; TRBD2 is a possible D gene (6 bases). Trimming stripped 2 bases from V and 6 bases from J, with 14 bases between. CDR1 is LGHNA, CDR2 YNFKEQ, per germline. This CDR3 region has 14 residues. The CDR3 protein is CASSQSRDHPEQYF. The CDR3 DNA reads TGTGCCAGCAGCCAATCGCGGGACCACCCCGAGCAGTACTTC.

The rearrangement joins TRBV13 to TRBJ2-1; 11 bases map to TRBD1. The CDR3 is made up of 15 amino acids. The germline CDR1 and CDR2 sequences are PRHDT and FYEKMQ (reference sequence). V was pared by 5 bases and J by 4 bases, with 4 bases of the junction left unmatched. The CDR3 DNA is TGTGCCAGCAGCGGACAGGGGGCGGAATACAATGAGCAGTTCTTC. Protein product: CASSGQGAEYNEQFF.

About this clonotype: An end of the junction differs from the germline gene, which may be a read error. The chain employs TRBV7-7 and TRBJ2-3; 7 bases map to TRBD1. Germline V lookup: CDR1 SSHAT, CDR2 FNYEAQ (reference sequence). This CDR3 has 16 residues. Written as DNA, the CDR3 is TGTGCTAGCAGCTTGGGCAGGGGGAGTAGCACAGATACGCAGTATTTT. Protein product: CASSLGRGSSTDTQYF.

The chain has TRBV30 and TRBJ1-2; maybe TRBD1 (6 bases). The CDR3 has 12 residues. Per germline, CDR1 GTSNPN and CDR2 SVGIG (reference sequence). The CDR3 DNA reads TGTGCATGTCGTCCAGGGGTGGGGGGCTACACCTTC. Amino acid sequence: CACRPGVGGYTF.

J is TRBJ2-6 and V is TRBV20-1, with D perhaps matching TRBD2 (5 bases). V lost 6 bases, J lost 2 bases, and 11 bases lay in between. This CDR3 region has 14 residues. Germline CDR1 DFQATT, CDR2 SNEGSKA (reference sequence). This CDR3 is CSAHPGAGANVLTF. The CDR3 DNA reads TGCAGTGCCCATCCCGGGGCTGGGGCCAACGTCCTGACTTTC.

The DNA for the CDR3 is TGTGCCAGCAGCGATTGGACTGAGAGCTCCTACGAGCAGTACTTC. The encoded protein is CASSDWTESSYEQYF. The chain recombines TRBV7-9 with TRBJ2-7, with D possibly being TRBD2 (5 bases). Trimming pared 5 bases from V and 0 bases from J, leaving 14 bases between. Germline V CDR1 and CDR2: SEHNR, FQNEAQ (reference sequence). The CDR3 is made up of 15 amino acids.

The chain joins TRBV7-6 to TRBJ2-7; possibly TRBD1 or TRBD2 for D (5 bases each). Germline CDR1 reads SGHVS; CDR2 reads FNYEAQ. This CDR3 is built from 13 residues. The germline V and J ends were trimmed by 5 bases and 0 bases, with 8 bases remaining between them. The CDR3 coding sequence is TGTGCCAGCAGCGGGACGGCCTCCTACGAGCAGTACTTC. Encoded protein: CASSGTASYEQYF.

This chain joins TRBV30 and TRBJ1-3; D may be TRBD1 (5 bases). The CDR3 spans 15 residues. V was cut by 1 base and J by 0 bases, with 10 bases left in between. The V gene's germline CDR1 is GTSNPN and CDR2 SVGIG (reference sequence). CDR3 amino acids: CAWSASTVSGNTIYF. CDR3 nucleotide sequence: TGTGCCTGGAGTGCATCGACAGTCTCTGGAAACACCATATATTTT.

The DNA of the CDR3 is TGTGCCAGCAGTCCATTCGGATATGGCTACACCTTC. It encodes CASSPFGYGYTF. The chain is built from TRBV12-3 or TRBV12-4 and TRBJ1-2; D not resolved. CDR3 length: 12 residues. V lost 5 bases and J lost 5, with 9 bases in between.

The V and J genes are TRBV9 and TRBJ1-6; D unclear. V lost 0 bases, J lost 2 bases, and 6 bases lay in between. Germline CDR1 SGDLS, CDR2 YYNGEE. The CDR3 length is 15 residues. The CDR3 DNA is TGTGCCAGCAGCGTAGTTCCAGCCTATAATTCACCCCTCCACTTT. This gives the protein CASSVVPAYNSPLHF.

The genes are TRBV30 and TRBJ1-5; D call uncertain. V was cut by 1 base and J by 3 bases, with 7 bases left in between. The CDR3 totals 13 residues. CDR1 and CDR2 from the germline V gene are GTSNPN and SVGIG (reference sequence). CDR3 nucleotide sequence: TGTGCCTGGAGTGGAGGGCCCAATCAGCCCCAGCATTTT. It yields the protein CAWSGGPNQPQHF.

J is TRBJ2-5 and V is TRBV4-2, with 9 bases matching TRBD2. Germline V CDR1 and CDR2: LGHNA, YNFKEQ. J lost 5 bases, V lost 4 bases, and 11 bases had no gene match. The CDR3 totals 16 residues. The CDR3 DNA is TGTGCCAGCAGCCGGGGAGGCGGGGGGGCCGCGGAGACCCAGTACTTC. Its protein product is CASSRGGGGAAETQYF.

The V call is TRBV28, the J call TRBJ1-2; 10 bases match TRBD1. The CDR3 loop spans 13 amino acids. Germline CDR1 is MDHEN and CDR2 is SYDVKM. V was pared by 8 bases and J by 4 bases, with 4 bases of the junction left unmatched. The CDR3 reads CASGDRGGYGYTF. CDR3 DNA: TGTGCCAGCGGGGACAGGGGCGGCTATGGCTACACCTTC.

The chain couples TRBV3-1 to TRBJ1-1, with unresolved D. CDR1 and CDR2 from the germline V gene are LGHDT and YNNKEL (reference sequence). The CDR3 spans 14 residues. Trimming took 2 bases from V and 3 from J, leaving 10 bases between them. The CDR3: CASSQSPHHTEAFF. CDR3 DNA sequence: TGTGCCAGCAGCCAATCCCCGCACCACACTGAAGCTTTCTTT.

V and J are TRBV12-3 or TRBV12-4 and TRBJ1-1; TRBD1 aligns across 10 bases. This CDR3 is built from 15 residues. V was pared by 4 bases and J by 10 bases, with 12 bases of the junction left unmatched. CDR3 residues: CASSSPGTGERVAFF. The CDR3 bases are TGTGCCAGCAGTTCTCCCGGGACAGGGGAGCGGGTAGCTTTCTTT.

V usage is TRBV27 and J usage is TRBJ2-2; TRBD2 agrees at 9 bases. The CDR3 has 17 residues. The V segment lost 4 bases and the J segment 6 bases; nucleotides outside the gene matches: 12. Germline V gene lookup returns CDR1 MNHEY and CDR2 SMNVEV (reference sequence). CDR3 coding DNA: TGTGCCAGCAGTTCCCGGGTAGGGACTAGCAGATCCGGGGAGCTGTTTTTT. Protein: CASSSRVGTSRSGELFF.

This chain connects TRBV30 to TRBJ2-7; D possibly corresponds to TRBD2 (6 bases). The germline V gene has CDR1 GTSNPN and CDR2 SVGIG (reference sequence). V was cut by 4 bases and J by 2 bases, with 15 bases left in between. The CDR3 runs 14 residues. The CDR3 nucleotides read TGTGCCTGGAATTCGGGGGTAGGGCCCTACGAGCAGTACTTC. This codes for CAWNSGVGPYEQYF.

The V and J genes are TRBV30 and TRBJ1-2; D remains unclear. There are 13 residues in the CDR3. Germline assignment: CDR1 GTSNPN and CDR2 SVGIG (reference sequence). Deletions cut 0 bases from V and 3 bases from J, with 8 bases between. CDR3 in DNA: TGTGCCTGGAGTGTACGTAACCACTATGGCTACACCTTC. It encodes CAWSVRNHYGYTF.

The chain employs TRBV6-5 and TRBJ2-1, with D perhaps matching TRBD2 (6 bases). The CDR3 is made up of 11 amino acids. The V and J ends lost 7 bases and 7 bases respectively, with 8 bases between them. In germline, CDR1 is MNHEY, CDR2 SVGAGI. This CDR3 is CASTGGNEQFF. The CDR3 coding sequence is TGTGCCAGCACAGGAGGGAATGAGCAGTTCTTC.

The genes are TRBV9 and TRBJ1-5; D remains unclear. The CDR3 length is 13 residues. Trimming took off 0 bases at V and 4 bases at J, with 5 bases between the two ends. The germline CDR1 and CDR2 sequences are SGDLS and YYNGEE. This CDR3 reads CASSVGVNQPQHF. CDR3 DNA sequence: TGTGCCAGCAGCGTAGGTGTTAATCAGCCCCAGCATTTT.

The rearrangement joins TRBV12-3 or TRBV12-4 to TRBJ1-6; D not resolved. The CDR3 loop spans 15 amino acids. The V gene lost 6 bases and the J gene lost 4 bases, with 13 bases spanning the gap. CDR3 amino acids: CASSLTRRYNSPLHF. The CDR3 nucleotides are TGTGCCAGCAGCCTAACCAGACGGTATAATTCACCCCTCCACTTT.

The chain combines TRBV7-9 with TRBJ2-1, with 8 bases fitting TRBD2. The CDR3 contains 17 residues. V shed 4 bases and J 0 bases; nucleotides not matched to a gene: 8. The germline V gene has CDR1 SEHNR and CDR2 FQNEAQ (reference sequence). In nucleotides, the CDR3 is TGTGCCAGCAGCTCCTTGCGGGGGGAACACTCCTACAATGAGCAGTTCTTC. This encodes CASSSLRGEHSYNEQFF.

This chain connects TRBV7-6 to TRBJ2-5; TRBD2 matches 10 bases. The CDR3 contains 15 residues. After removal of 5 bases from V and 4 bases from J, the junction contained 7 bases not matched to a gene. Per germline, CDR1 SGHVS and CDR2 FNYEAQ. Written as DNA, the CDR3 is TGTGCCAGCAGCGAGCCTAGCGGGGGAGGAGAGACCCAGTACTTC. Translated: CASSEPSGGGETQYF.

V usage is TRBV19 and J usage is TRBJ2-5; D is perhaps TRBD2 (5 bases). CDR3 length equals 12 residues. In germline, CDR1 is LNHDA, CDR2 SQIVND (reference sequence). Trimming stripped 11 bases from V and 4 bases from J, with 14 bases between. CDR3 protein: CAAGIRGETQYF. DNA of the CDR3: TGTGCCGCCGGAATCCGGGGAGAGACCCAGTACTTC.

This clonotype was observed once. This chain connects TRBV30 to TRBJ1-1; maybe TRBD1 (5 bases). The CDR3 spans 14 residues. CDR1 is GTSNPN, CDR2 SVGIG, per germline (reference sequence). Trimming stripped 1 base from V and 5 bases from J, with 14 bases between. CDR3 DNA: TGTGCCTGGAGTGGAAAAGGGGAGGCAACTGAAGCTTTCTTT. Its translation is CAWSGKGEATEAFF. Supplemented by reference TRBV30 and TRBJ1-1, the full variable domain reads SQTIHQWPATLVQPVGSPLSLECTVEGTSNPNLYWYRQAAGRGLQLLFYSVGIGQISSEVPQNLSASRPQDRQFILSSKKLLLSDSGFYLCAWSGKGEATEAFFGQGTRLTVV.

The rearrangement joins TRBV20-1 to TRBJ1-1; D may be TRBD1 (6 bases). The germline V gene encodes CDR1 DFQATT and CDR2 SNEGSKA (reference sequence). V was pared by 6 bases and J by 1 base, with 12 bases between. The CDR3 extends over 13 amino acids. CDR3 sequence: CSAKLQGNTEAFF. In DNA, the CDR3 is TGCAGTGCCAAACTACAGGGGAACACTGAAGCTTTCTTT.

The rearrangement joins TRBV4-2 to TRBJ1-5, with a possible D match to TRBD1 (5 bases). Trimming took off 0 bases at V and 3 bases at J, with 12 bases between the two ends. Germline values: CDR1 LGHNA, CDR2 YNFKEQ. The CDR3 consists of 16 residues. The CDR3 sequence: CASSQDMWGDNQPQHF. In nucleotides, the CDR3 is TGTGCCAGCAGCCAAGATATGTGGGGCGACAATCAGCCCCAGCATTTT.

The rearrangement links TRBV7-2 to TRBJ1-5; possibly TRBD1 for D (5 bases). Germline assignment: CDR1 SGHTA and CDR2 FQGNSA. The V end was cut by 5 bases, the J end by 3 bases, with 17 bases between. This CDR3 spans 16 amino acids. As DNA, the CDR3 is TGTGCCAGCAGCCGCCTACCCGGGACTCTCAATCAGCCCCAGCATTTT. Its translation: CASSRLPGTLNQPQHF. The whole variable domain, filled in from reference TRBV7-2 and TRBJ1-5, reads GAGVSQSPSNKVTEKGKDVELRCDPISGHTALYWYRQSLGQGLEFLIYFQGNSAPDKSGLPSDRFSAERTGGSVSTLTIQRTQQEDSAVYLCASSRLPGTLNQPQHFGDGTRLSIL.

This sequence joins TRBV15 and TRBJ1-4, with 12 bases lining up with TRBD1. The V segment lost 8 bases and the J segment 7 bases; nucleotides outside the gene matches: 2. Germline V lookup: CDR1 LNHNV, CDR2 YYDKDF (reference sequence). The CDR3 covers 13 residues. CDR3 region: CATGDRGLEKLFF. The CDR3 nucleotides read TGTGCCACCGGGGACAGGGGGCTTGAAAAACTGTTTTTT.